This T cell receptor beta chain was retrieved from a study of cytomegalovirus exposure and HLA in healthy donors. Overall study findings and caveats: Presence/absence analyses assumed roughly uniform sequencing depth across donors. Productive rates of about 87% or about 30% were seen for most TCR beta V segments in an earlier analysis. Among TCR beta chains of equal frequency, HLA-associated ones were more clonally expanded in a later analysis. Serostatus for CMV was the only available immune exposure information.

Primers included in the PCR were 60 Vbeta and 13 Jbeta primers. The method was immunoSEQ multiplex PCR; TCRdb's version includes in-frame clones alone and lacks a portion of them. The profile shows 150,000 to 200,000 clones, roughly 80% of them singletons. About this clone itself: What it binds is not known.

Deletions cut 7 bases from V and 4 bases from J, with 16 bases between. Germline lookup yields CDR1 MNHEY and CDR2 SVGAGI. The CDR3 runs to 15 residues. The receptor comes from a man in his sixties in good health and CMV-seronegative. V is TRBV6-5 and J is TRBJ2-2; D possibly corresponds to TRBD2 (5 bases). Material for sequencing was PBMCs. The CDR3 here is CASNPLAGITGELFF. CDR3 nucleotides: TGTGCCAGCAACCCTCTCGCGGGCATCACCGGGGAGCTGTTTTTT.